Presented here are 21 T cell receptor beta chains from one specimen sequenced in a study of post-analysis software for immune sequencing data. Unique molecular identifiers were present in the TCR beta cDNA libraries. From the PCR reads, TCRdb called clonotypes with MiXCR, one entry per CDR3 protein. This sample has 740,000 or so distinct CDR3 sequences, with approximately 57% found just once. Study-level points and caveats: With TRBV5-6, TRBV5-1 and TRBV20-1 included, five TRBV segments were more frequent in patients than in controls.

Antigens for these TCRs are unknown. The sequenced sample consisted of blood. These receptors all come from a girl aged 10-17 years with multiple sclerosis.

This clonotype was detected only a few times. V and J are TRBV7-2 and TRBJ2-7; D call uncertain. Germline CDR1 is SGHTA and CDR2 is FQGNSA. V lost 4 bases, J lost 6 bases, and 7 bases lay in between. The CDR3 runs to 11 residues. CDR3 nucleotides: TGTGCCAGCAGCTCCGAGTTCGAGCAGTACTTC. Protein sequence: CASSSEFEQYF.

The rearrangement uses TRBV5-1 and TRBJ1-2; perhaps TRBD1 as D (5 bases). CDR1 and CDR2 from the germline V gene are SGHRS and YFSETQ. The CDR3 is 13 residues long. V lost 0 bases and J lost 6, with 9 bases in between. The CDR3 here is CASSLGREDGYTF. The CDR3 nucleotides are TGCGCCAGCAGCTTGGGCAGGGAGGATGGCTACACCTTC.

The V and J genes are TRBV20-1 and TRBJ2-7, with unresolved D. CDR1 and CDR2 (germline): DFQATT, SNEGSKA (reference sequence). The CDR3 contains 11 residues. With 5 bases removed from V and 2 bases from J, the gap between germline ends came to 7 bases. The CDR3 region is CSAVGTYEQYF. For the CDR3, the DNA is TGCAGTGCTGTCGGAACCTACGAGCAGTACTTC.

This sequence joins TRBV20-1 and TRBJ2-1, with 7 bases fitting TRBD1. This CDR3 is built from 17 residues. Germline CDR1 and CDR2: DFQATT and SNEGSKA (reference sequence). V trimming: 0 bases; J trimming: 8 bases; junction bases outside the gene matches: 16. CDR3 DNA sequence: TGCAGTGCTAGAGATAGAGGGGGACAGTTGATCTTATATGAGCAGTTCTTC. Translated: CSARDRGGQLILYEQFF.

The chain couples TRBV20-1 to TRBJ2-1; 9 nucleotides match TRBD2. V gave up 5 bases and J gave up 5 bases; unmatched junction bases: 7. The CDR3 is 14 residues long. The germline CDR1 and CDR2 sequences are DFQATT and SNEGSKA (reference sequence). The CDR3 sequence: CSAVSGGSNNEQFF. DNA of the CDR3: TGCAGTGCTGTTAGCGGGGGATCTAACAATGAGCAGTTCTTC.

This clonotype was counted a few times. The rearrangement uses TRBV7-9 and TRBJ2-5, with D possibly TRBD1 on 5 matching bases. This CDR3 has 13 amino acids. Germline lookup yields CDR1 SEHNR and CDR2 FQNEAQ (reference sequence). V lost 5 bases to trimming and J lost 4 bases, with 11 bases between them. DNA for the CDR3: TGTGCCAGCAGCGGGGCTTTTCTAGAGACCCAGTACTTC. The encoded protein is CASSGAFLETQYF.

V usage is TRBV3-1 and J usage is TRBJ1-2, with TRBD1 as a possible D gene (5 bases). V was pared by 0 bases and J by 4 bases, with 9 bases between. The CDR3 consists of 14 residues. Germline V gene sequence: CDR1 LGHDT, CDR2 YNNKEL (reference sequence). The CDR3 bases are TGTGCCAGCAGCCAAGATCCCACAGGCTATGGCTACACCTTC. Amino acid sequence: CASSQDPTGYGYTF.

The V gene is TRBV3-1, the J gene TRBJ2-5, with 8 nucleotides matching TRBD2. Germline V lookup: CDR1 LGHDT, CDR2 YNNKEL (reference sequence). J was trimmed by 5 bases and V by 4 bases; bases with no gene match: 9. The CDR3 has 15 residues. The chain's CDR3 is CASSLGIAGMETQYF. The CDR3 DNA follows: TGTGCCAGCAGCCTAGGGATAGCGGGAATGGAGACCCAGTACTTC.

The chain carries TRBV7-3 and TRBJ2-3; no definite D call. Germline V CDR1 and CDR2: SGHTA, FQGTGA. The CDR3 extends over 15 amino acids. The V end was cut by 3 bases, the J end by 0 bases, with 10 bases between. CDR3 DNA sequence: TGTGCCAGCAGCTTGGGCAGATTTAGCACAGATACGCAGTATTTT. It encodes CASSLGRFSTDTQYF. Based on the CDR3 plus reference TRBV7-3 and TRBJ2-3, the full variable domain is GAGVSQTPSNKVTEKGKYVELRCDPISGHTALYWYRQSLGQGPEFLIYFQGTGAADDSGLPNDRFFAVRPEGSVSTLKIQRTERGDSAVYLCASSLGRFSTDTQYFGPGTRLTVL.

The chain joins TRBV9 to TRBJ2-1; TRBD1 aligns across 9 bases. The CDR3 consists of 16 residues. The V gene end was trimmed by 3 bases and the J gene end by 7 bases; junction bases not matched to a gene: 11. In germline, CDR1 is SGDLS, CDR2 YYNGEE. CDR3 loop: CASSGTETGGWNEQFF. CDR3 coding DNA: TGTGCCAGCAGCGGGACGGAGACAGGGGGTTGGAATGAGCAGTTCTTC.

This sequence joins TRBV12-3 or TRBV12-4 and TRBJ2-7; a possible D gene is TRBD1 (5 bases). The V and J ends lost 3 bases and 6 bases respectively, with 12 bases between them. The CDR3 is made up of 13 amino acids. CDR3: CASSFGSRGEQYF. As DNA, the CDR3 is TGTGCCAGCAGTTTCGGGTCTAGGGGCGAGCAGTACTTC.

This chain links TRBV5-5 with TRBJ1-2, with TRBD1 identical over 8 bases. The CDR3 has 15 amino acids. V shed 0 bases and J 3 bases; nucleotides not matched to a gene: 4. Germline CDR1 is SGHKS and CDR2 is YYEKEE (reference sequence). CDR3 loop: CASSLGQGFDYGYTF. In DNA, the CDR3 is TGTGCCAGCAGCTTGGGACAGGGGTTTGACTATGGCTACACCTTC.

In this sample, this clonotype turned up once. This chain uses TRBV6-2 or TRBV6-3 with TRBJ2-7; 7 bases match TRBD2. CDR1 is MNHEY, CDR2 SVGEGT, per germline. The CDR3 sequence is 15 residues long. V gave up 2 bases and J gave up 6 bases; unmatched junction bases: 10. The DNA for the CDR3 is TGTGCCAGCAGTTACCGACTAGCTGGACCCTCCGAGCAGTACTTC. Translating it yields CASSYRLAGPSEQYF.

This clonotype was observed a handful of times. The rearrangement joins TRBV7-2 to TRBJ1-6; D perhaps matches TRBD1 (5 bases). V lost 1 base, J lost 4 bases, and 5 bases lay in between. CDR3 length: 14 residues. Germline lookup yields CDR1 SGHTA and CDR2 FQGNSA. CDR3 residues: CASSLGTYNSPLHF. CDR3 in DNA: TGTGCCAGCAGCTTAGGGACATATAATTCACCCCTCCACTTT.

V is TRBV5-1 and J is TRBJ2-1, with 12 bases lining up with TRBD2. V trimming: 1 base; J trimming: 9 bases; junction bases outside the gene matches: 14. The germline V gene encodes CDR1 SGHRS and CDR2 YFSETQ. The CDR3 length is 18 residues. The CDR3 coding sequence is TGCGCCAGCAGCTTGTCCACTCTAGCGGGAGGGCCTTCGGGTGAGCAGTTCTTC. This codes for CASSLSTLAGGPSGEQFF.

This clonotype was seen a few times. V gene TRBV3-1 combines with J gene TRBJ2-4; D could derive from TRBD1 or TRBD2 (5 bases each). The end of the DNA aligns better with TRBJ2-7, so the J call may be wrong. This CDR3 has 13 residues. Germline loops: CDR1 LGHDT, CDR2 YNNKEL (reference sequence). CDR3: CASSGTEAYEQYF. The CDR3 DNA is TGTGCCAGCTCCGGGACGGAAGCCTACGAGCAGTACTTC.

The chain recombines TRBV7-9 with TRBJ2-5; TRBD2 matches at 10 bases. V dropped 5 bases and J dropped 2; count of bases not matched to a gene: 8. CDR3 length equals 16 residues. Germline CDR1 and CDR2: SEHNR and FQNEAQ (reference sequence). Here the CDR3 reads CASSPRGLAVQETQYF. The CDR3 region has the DNA TGTGCCAGCAGCCCCCGCGGACTAGCGGTTCAAGAGACCCAGTACTTC.

This clonotype appeared once. This chain connects TRBV27 to TRBJ1-2; D call uncertain. CDR1 is MNHEY and CDR2 is SMNVEV in the germline V gene (reference sequence). The V end lost 2 bases, the J end lost 4 bases, and 8 bases lay between the germline ends. This CDR3 is built from 13 residues. This CDR3 is CASSLTPLYGYTF. CDR3 sequence (DNA): TGTGCCAGCAGTTTAACCCCGCTCTATGGCTACACCTTC.

The rearrangement uses TRBV6-5 and TRBJ2-3; no definite D call. The germline CDR1 and CDR2 sequences are MNHEY and SVGAGI. CDR3 length: 14 amino acids. V lost 2 bases to trimming and J lost 6 bases, with 12 bases between them. The CDR3 DNA reads TGTGCCAGCAGTTACCGAGACGGAACCGATACGCAGTATTTT. This codes for CASSYRDGTDTQYF.

This clonotype was recorded at least ten times. The V call is TRBV6-5, the J call TRBJ2-3; D uncertain. Per germline, CDR1 MNHEY and CDR2 SVGAGI. The CDR3 is 14 residues long. V lost 6 bases and J 1 base, leaving 11 bases between the germline ends. CDR3 bases: TGTGCCAGCAGCCCAACGGGCGGCACAGATACGCAGTATTTT. It translates to CASSPTGGTDTQYF.

This clonotype was counted between two and nine times. This chain joins TRBV5-1 and TRBJ2-1; TRBD1 agrees at 7 bases. Germline assignment: CDR1 SGHRS and CDR2 YFSETQ. CDR3 length: 18 amino acids. J gave up 6 bases and V 0 bases, and 15 bases lay outside the gene matches. Here the CDR3 DNA reads TGCGCCAGCAGCTTGGGCCCCCAGGGCAGGGGGAGCCTCAATGAGCAGTTCTTC. This encodes CASSLGPQGRGSLNEQFF.